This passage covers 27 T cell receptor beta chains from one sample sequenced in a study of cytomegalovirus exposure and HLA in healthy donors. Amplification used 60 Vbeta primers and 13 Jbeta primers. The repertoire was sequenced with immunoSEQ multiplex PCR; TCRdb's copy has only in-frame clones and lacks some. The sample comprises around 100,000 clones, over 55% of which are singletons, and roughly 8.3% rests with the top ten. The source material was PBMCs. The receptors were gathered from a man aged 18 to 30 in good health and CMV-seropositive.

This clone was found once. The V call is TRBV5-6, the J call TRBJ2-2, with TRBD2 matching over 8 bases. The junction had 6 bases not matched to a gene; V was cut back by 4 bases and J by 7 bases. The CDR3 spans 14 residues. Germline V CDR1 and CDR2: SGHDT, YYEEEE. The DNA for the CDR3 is TGTGCCAGCAGCGGCGGGACTAGAGACGGGGAGCTGTTTTTT. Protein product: CASSGGTRDGELFF.

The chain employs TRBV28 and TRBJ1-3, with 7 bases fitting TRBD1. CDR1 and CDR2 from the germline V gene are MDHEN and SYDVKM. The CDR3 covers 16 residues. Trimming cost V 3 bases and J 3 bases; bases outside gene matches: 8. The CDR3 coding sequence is TGTGCCAGCAGTTTGCGTACAGGGGTAGGTGGAAACACCATATATTTT. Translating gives CASSLRTGVGGNTIYF.

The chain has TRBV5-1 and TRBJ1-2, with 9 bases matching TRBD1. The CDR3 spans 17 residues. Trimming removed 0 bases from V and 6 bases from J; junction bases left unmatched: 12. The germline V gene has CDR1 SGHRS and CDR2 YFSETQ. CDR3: CASSLVKSPDRGHGYTF. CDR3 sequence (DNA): TGCGCCAGCAGCTTGGTGAAGAGTCCGGACAGGGGACATGGCTACACCTTC.

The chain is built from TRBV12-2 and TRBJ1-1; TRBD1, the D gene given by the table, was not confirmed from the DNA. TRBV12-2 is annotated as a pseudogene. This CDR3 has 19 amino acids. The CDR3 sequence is CASRLLGPWQGPMNTEAFF. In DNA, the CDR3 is TGTGCAAGTCGCTTATTAGGCCCTTGGCAGGGCCCGATGAACACTGAAGCTTTCTTT.

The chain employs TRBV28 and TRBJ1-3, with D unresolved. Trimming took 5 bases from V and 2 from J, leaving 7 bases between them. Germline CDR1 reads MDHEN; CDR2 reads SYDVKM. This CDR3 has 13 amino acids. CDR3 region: CASSGGAGNTIYF. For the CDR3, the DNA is TGTGCCAGCAGTGGCGGGGCTGGAAACACCATATATTTT.

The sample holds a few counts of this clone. The CDR3 here is CASSLGWLEQYV. CDR3 coding DNA: TGTGCCAGCAGCCTCGGGTGGCTCGAGCAGTACGTC. This rearrangement joins TRBV7-9 to TRBJ2-7, with D unclear. This CDR3 has 12 residues. V shed 5 bases and J shed 6 bases, with 11 bases lying between them. Germline CDR1 and CDR2: SEHNR and FQNEAQ (reference sequence).

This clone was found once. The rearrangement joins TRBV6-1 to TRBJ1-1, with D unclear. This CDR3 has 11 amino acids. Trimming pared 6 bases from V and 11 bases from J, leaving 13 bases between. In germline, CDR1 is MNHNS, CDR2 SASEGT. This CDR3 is CASSEPGSAFF. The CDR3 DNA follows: TGTGCCAGCAGCGAACCGGGGAGTGCTTTCTTT.

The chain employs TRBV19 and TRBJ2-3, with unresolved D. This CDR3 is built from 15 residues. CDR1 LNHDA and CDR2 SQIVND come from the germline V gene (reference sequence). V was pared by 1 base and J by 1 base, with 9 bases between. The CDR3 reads CASSIGQLGTDTQYF. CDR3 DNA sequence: TGTGCCAGTAGTATAGGTCAGTTGGGCACAGATACGCAGTATTTT.

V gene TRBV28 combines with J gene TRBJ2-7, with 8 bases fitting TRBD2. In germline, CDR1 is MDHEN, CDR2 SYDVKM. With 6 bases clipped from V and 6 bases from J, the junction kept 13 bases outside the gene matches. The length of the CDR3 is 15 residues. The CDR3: CASRDWIAGFGEQYF. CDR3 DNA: TGTGCCAGCAGGGATTGGATAGCGGGGTTTGGCGAGCAGTACTTC.

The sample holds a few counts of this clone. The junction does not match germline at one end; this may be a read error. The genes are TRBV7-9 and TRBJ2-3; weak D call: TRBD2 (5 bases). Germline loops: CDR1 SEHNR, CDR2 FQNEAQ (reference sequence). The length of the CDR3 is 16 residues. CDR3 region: CSSSPRLGAGRDTQYF. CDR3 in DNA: TGTTCCAGCAGCCCCCGCCTGGGTGCGGGCAGAGATACGCAGTATTTT.

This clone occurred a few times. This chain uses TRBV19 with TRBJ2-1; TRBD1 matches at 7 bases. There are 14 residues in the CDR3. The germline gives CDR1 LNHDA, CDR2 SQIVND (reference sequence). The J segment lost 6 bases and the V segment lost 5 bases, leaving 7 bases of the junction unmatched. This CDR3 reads CASSFTGDLNEQFF. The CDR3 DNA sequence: TGTGCCAGTAGTTTCACAGGGGATCTCAATGAGCAGTTCTTC.

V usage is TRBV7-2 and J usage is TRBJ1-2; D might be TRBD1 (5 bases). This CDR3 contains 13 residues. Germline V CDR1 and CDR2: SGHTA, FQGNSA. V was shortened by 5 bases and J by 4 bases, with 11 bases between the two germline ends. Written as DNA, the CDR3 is TGTGCCAGCAGCCTACAGACAGTCTATGGCTACACCTTC. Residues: CASSLQTVYGYTF.

The CDR3 reads CASSLVGTGANYGYTF. DNA of the CDR3: TGTGCCAGCAGCTTGGTCGGAACAGGGGCTAACTATGGCTACACCTTC. The chain carries TRBV5-4 and TRBJ1-2, with 7 bases fitting TRBD1. J gave up 0 bases and V 0 bases, and 5 bases lay outside the gene matches. Germline values: CDR1 SGHNT, CDR2 YYREEE (reference sequence). The CDR3 covers 16 residues.

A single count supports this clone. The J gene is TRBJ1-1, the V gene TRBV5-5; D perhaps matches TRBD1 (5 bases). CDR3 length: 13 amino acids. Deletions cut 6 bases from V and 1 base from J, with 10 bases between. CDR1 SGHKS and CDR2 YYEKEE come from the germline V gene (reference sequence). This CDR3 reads CASNITGNTEAFF. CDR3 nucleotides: TGTGCCAGCAACATCACAGGGAACACTGAAGCTTTCTTT.

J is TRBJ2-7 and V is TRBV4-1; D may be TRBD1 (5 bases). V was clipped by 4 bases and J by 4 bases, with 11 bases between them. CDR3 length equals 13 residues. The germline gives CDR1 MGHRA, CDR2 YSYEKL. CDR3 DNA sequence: TGCGCCAGCAGCCGGACACCCGGATACGAGCAGTACGTC. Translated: CASSRTPGYEQYV.

The CDR3 DNA is TGTGCCTGGAATCTCAGGGGCGGGGGTGGCTACACCTTC. It encodes CAWNLRGGGGYTF. The V call is TRBV30, the J call TRBJ1-2; D might be TRBD1 (6 bases). The germline V and J ends were trimmed by 4 bases and 7 bases, with 16 bases remaining between them. CDR3 length: 13 amino acids. CDR1 is GTSNPN and CDR2 is SVGIG in the germline V gene (reference sequence).

The CDR3 spells CASSLSRTGRHYNEQFF. In nucleotides, the CDR3 is TGTGCCAGCAGCTTGTCCCGGACAGGGCGACACTACAATGAGCAGTTCTTC. The chain uses TRBV5-6 and TRBJ2-1, with 8 bases identical to TRBD1. The trim removed 1 base at V and 3 bases at J, leaving 9 bases unmatched. Per germline, CDR1 SGHDT and CDR2 YYEEEE. CDR3 length: 17 amino acids.

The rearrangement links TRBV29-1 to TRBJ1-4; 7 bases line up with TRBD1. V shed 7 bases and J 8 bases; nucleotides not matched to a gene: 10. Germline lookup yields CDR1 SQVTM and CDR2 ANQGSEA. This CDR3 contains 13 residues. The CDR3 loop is CSAVDRVEEKLFF. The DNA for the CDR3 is TGCAGCGCCGTCGACAGGGTGGAGGAAAAACTGTTTTTT.

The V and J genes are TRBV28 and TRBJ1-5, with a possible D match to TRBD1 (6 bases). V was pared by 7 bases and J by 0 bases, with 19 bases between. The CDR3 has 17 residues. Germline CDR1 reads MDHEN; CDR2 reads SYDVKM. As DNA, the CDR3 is TGTGCCAGCAACCACTTCCTGGACAGAGATAGCAATCAGCCCCAGCATTTT. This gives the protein CASNHFLDRDSNQPQHF.

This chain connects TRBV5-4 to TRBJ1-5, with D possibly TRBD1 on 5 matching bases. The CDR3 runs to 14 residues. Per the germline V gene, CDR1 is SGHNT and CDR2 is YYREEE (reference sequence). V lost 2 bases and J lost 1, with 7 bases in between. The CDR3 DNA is TGTGCCAGCAGCTTTGCAGGGAGCAATCAGCCCCAGCATTTT. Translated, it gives CASSFAGSNQPQHF.

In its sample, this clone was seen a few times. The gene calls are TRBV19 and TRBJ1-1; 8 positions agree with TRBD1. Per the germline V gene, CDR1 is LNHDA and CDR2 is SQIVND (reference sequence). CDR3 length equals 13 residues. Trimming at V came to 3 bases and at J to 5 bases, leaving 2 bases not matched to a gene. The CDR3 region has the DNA TGTGCCAGTAGTATCCGGGACAGGACTGAAGCTTTCTTT. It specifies CASSIRDRTEAFF.

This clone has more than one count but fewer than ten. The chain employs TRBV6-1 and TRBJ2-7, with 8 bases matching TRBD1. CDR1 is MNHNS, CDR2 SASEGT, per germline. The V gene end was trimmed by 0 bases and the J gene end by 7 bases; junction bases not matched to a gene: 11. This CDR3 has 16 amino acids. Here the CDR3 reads CASSEALGQASGEQYV. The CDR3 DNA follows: TGTGCCAGCAGTGAAGCGTTGGGACAGGCTTCTGGGGAGCAGTACGTC.

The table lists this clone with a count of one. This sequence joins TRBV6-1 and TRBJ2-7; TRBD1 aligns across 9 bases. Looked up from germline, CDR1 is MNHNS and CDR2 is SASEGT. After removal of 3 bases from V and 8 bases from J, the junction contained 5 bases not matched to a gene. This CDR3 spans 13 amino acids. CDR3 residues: CASSESTGGKQYV. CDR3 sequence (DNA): TGTGCCAGCAGTGAGTCGACAGGGGGGAAGCAGTACGTC.

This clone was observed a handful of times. As DNA, the CDR3 is TGTGCCAGCAGCCGGTCGATCCTTTCCGGGACAGTCGGTTCACCCCTCCACTTT. Protein sequence: CASSRSILSGTVGSPLHF. The chain uses TRBV11-2 and TRBJ1-6, with TRBD1 matching 7 bases. V was clipped by 5 bases and J by 9 bases; unmatched bases: 19. The CDR3 sequence is 18 residues long. The germline gives CDR1 SGHAT, CDR2 FQNNGV.

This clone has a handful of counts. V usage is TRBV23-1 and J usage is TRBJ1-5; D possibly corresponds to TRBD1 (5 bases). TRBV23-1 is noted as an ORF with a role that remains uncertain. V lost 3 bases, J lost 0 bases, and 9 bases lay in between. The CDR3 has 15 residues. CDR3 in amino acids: CASSHRDYSNQPQHF. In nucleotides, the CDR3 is TGCGCCAGCAGTCACAGGGATTATAGCAATCAGCCCCAGCATTTT.

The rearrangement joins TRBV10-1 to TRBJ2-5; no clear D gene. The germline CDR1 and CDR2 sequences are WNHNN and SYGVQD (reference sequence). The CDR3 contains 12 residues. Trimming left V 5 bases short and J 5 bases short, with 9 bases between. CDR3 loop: CASSSRRETQYF. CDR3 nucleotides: TGCGCCAGCAGTTCCCGGCGGGAGACCCAGTACTTC.

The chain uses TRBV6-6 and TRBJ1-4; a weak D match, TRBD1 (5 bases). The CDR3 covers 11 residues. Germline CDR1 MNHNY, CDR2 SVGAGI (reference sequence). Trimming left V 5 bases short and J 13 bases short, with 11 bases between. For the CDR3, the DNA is TGTGCCAGCAGTGCCAGGGAACGACTGTTTTTT. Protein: CASSARERLFF.